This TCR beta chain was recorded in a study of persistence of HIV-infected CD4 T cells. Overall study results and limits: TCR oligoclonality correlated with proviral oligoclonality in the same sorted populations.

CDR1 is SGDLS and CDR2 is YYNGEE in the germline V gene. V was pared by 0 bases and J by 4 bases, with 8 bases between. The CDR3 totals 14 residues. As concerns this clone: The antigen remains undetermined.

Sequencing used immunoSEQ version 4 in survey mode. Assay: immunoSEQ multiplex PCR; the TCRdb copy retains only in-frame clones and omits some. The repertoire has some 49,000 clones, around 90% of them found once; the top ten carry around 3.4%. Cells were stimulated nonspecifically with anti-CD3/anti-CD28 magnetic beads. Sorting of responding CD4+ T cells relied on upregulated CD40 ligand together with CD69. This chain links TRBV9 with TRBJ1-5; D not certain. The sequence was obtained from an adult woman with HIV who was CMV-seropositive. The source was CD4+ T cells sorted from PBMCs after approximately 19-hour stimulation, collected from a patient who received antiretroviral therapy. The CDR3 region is CASSVEADNQPQHF. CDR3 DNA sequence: TGTGCCAGCAGCGTAGAGGCAGATAATCAGCCCCAGCATTTT.